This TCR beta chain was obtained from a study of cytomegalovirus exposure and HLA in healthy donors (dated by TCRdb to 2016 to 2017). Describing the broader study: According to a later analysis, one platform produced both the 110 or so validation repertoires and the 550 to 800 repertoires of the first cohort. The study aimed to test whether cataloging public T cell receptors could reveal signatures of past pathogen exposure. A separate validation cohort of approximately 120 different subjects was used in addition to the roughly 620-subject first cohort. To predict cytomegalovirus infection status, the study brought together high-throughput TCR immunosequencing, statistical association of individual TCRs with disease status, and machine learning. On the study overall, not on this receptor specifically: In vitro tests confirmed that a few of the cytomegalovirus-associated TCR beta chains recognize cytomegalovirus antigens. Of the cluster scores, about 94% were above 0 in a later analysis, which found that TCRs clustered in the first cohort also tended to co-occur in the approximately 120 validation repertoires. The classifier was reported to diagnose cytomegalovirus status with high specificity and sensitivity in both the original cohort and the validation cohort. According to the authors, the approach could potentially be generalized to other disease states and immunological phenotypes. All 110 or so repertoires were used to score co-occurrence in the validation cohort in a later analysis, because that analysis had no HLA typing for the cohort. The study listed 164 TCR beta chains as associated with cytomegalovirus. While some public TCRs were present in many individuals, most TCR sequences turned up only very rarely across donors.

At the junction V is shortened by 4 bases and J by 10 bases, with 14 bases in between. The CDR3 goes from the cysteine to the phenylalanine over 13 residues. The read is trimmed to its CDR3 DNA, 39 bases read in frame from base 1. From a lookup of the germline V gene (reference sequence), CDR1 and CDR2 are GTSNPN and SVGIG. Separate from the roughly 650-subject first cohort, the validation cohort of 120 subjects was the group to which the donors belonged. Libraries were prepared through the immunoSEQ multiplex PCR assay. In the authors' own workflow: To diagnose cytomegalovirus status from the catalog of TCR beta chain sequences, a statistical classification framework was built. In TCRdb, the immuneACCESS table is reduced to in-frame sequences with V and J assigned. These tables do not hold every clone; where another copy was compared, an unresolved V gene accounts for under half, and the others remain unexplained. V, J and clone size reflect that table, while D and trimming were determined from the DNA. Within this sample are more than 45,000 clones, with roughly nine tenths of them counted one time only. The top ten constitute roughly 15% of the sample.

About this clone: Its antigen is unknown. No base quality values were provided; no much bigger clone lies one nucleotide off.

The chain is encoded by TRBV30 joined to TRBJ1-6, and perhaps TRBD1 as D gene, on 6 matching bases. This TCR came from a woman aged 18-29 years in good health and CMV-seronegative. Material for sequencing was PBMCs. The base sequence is TGTGCCTGGATGACAGGCGGGAGGTCACCCCTCCACTTT. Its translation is CAWMTGGRSPLHF.